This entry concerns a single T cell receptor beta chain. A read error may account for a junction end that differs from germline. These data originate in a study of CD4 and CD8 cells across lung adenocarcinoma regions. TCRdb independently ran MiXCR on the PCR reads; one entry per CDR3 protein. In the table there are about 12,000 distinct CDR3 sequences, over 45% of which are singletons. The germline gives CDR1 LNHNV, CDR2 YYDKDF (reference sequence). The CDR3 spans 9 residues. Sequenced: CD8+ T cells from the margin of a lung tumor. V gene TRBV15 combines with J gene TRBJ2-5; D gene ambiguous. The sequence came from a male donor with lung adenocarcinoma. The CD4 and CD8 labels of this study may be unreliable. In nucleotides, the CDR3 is TGTGCCCAGATAATTAAAAAAAAATTT. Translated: CAQIIKKKF.